The 5 T cell receptor beta chains given below trace back to one sample, sequenced in a study of cytomegalovirus exposure and HLA in healthy donors. The PCR was carried out with 60 Vbeta primers and 13 Jbeta primers. TCRdb keeps only in-frame clones here, not all; method: immunoSEQ multiplex PCR. Counted here are about 120,000 clones, 65% to 80% occurring once; the ten biggest clones make up around 30%. The sample comprised PBMCs. Receptors originate from a man aged 55 to 70 in good health and CMV-seropositive.

Only one count was recorded for this clone. J is TRBJ2-3 and V is TRBV19; TRBD2 is a possible D gene (5 bases). Trimming cost V 4 bases and J 5 bases, with 13 bases left between them. Per germline, CDR1 LNHDA and CDR2 SQIVND (reference sequence). The CDR3 loop spans 14 amino acids. CDR3 DNA sequence: TGTGCCAGTAGTACTCGGGATTGGAGAGATACGCAGTATTTT. It yields the protein CASSTRDWRDTQYF.

This chain connects TRBV6-1 to TRBJ2-3; TRBD1 agrees at 7 bases. J lost 5 bases, V lost 8 bases, and 7 bases had no gene match. From germline, CDR1 is MNHNS and CDR2 SASEGT. This CDR3 is 13 amino acids long. The CDR3 DNA follows: TGTGCCAGCGAGGGGGCGCCGGAAGATACGCAGTATTTT. This sequence encodes CASEGAPEDTQYF.

This clone was detected only a few times. The rearrangement joins TRBV15 to TRBJ1-2; 7 nucleotides agree with TRBD1. The CDR3 is made up of 12 amino acids. V shed 5 bases, J shed 4 bases, and the junction held 1 base outside the gene matches. Germline-derived CDR1 and CDR2 are LNHNV and YYDKDF (reference sequence). This CDR3 is CATSQGVYGYTF. The CDR3 nucleotides are TGTGCCACCAGCCAGGGGGTCTATGGCTACACCTTC.

This clone was seen more than once but under ten times. The chain employs TRBV7-9 and TRBJ2-1; 10 nucleotides match TRBD2. The CDR3 has 16 residues. Germline V gene lookup returns CDR1 SEHNR and CDR2 FQNEAQ (reference sequence). Losses at the gene ends were 3 bases for V and 5 bases for J; bases not matched to a gene: 7. For the CDR3, the DNA is TGTGCCAGCAGCTTTTGGGGTAGCGGGAGGCACAATGAGCAGTTCTTC. This gives the protein CASSFWGSGRHNEQFF.

This clone was seen only a few times. This rearrangement joins TRBV6-1 to TRBJ2-1; no clear D. CDR1 MNHNS and CDR2 SASEGT come from the germline V gene. CDR3 length: 12 residues. V dropped 0 bases and J dropped 10 bases, with 7 bases sitting between them. The CDR3 nucleotides read TGTGCCAGCAGTGAAGCGGTTGAGGAGCAGTTCTTC. Translating it yields CASSEAVEEQFF.